This TCR beta chain is from a study of human T cells and chemical hapten exposure. Study-wide findings and caveats: Donor immune responses may differ from healthy people's, since all donors had alopecia.

TCRdb recomputed calls from the RACE reads with MiXCR, one row per CDR3 protein. The repertoire includes approximately 84,000 distinct CDR3 sequences, around 9.6% of them detected once, and 2% to 2.5% sits in the top ten. Time point noted: patch test 2, 6 weeks after DPC sensitization. Treatment defined: therapeutic diphenylcyclopropenone sensitization with weekly scalp DPC. About this clonotype itself: Its specificity is not known.

CDR3 length equals 14 residues. CDR1 and CDR2 (germline): SQVTM, ANQGSEA. Trimming removed 4 bases from V and 1 base from J, with 13 bases in between. The source was whole blood, collected in connection with sensitization to the hapten diphenylcyclopropenone (DPC). V gene TRBV29-1 combines with J gene TRBJ2-5; perhaps TRBD1 as D (5 bases). This TCR was sampled from a woman aged 25 to 39 with alopecia areata. Some clones in this sample may be carry-over from other donors' samples. CDR3 bases: TGCAGCGTTGTGATCGAGACAGTCCAAGAGACCCAGTACTTC. Encoded protein: CSVVIETVQETQYF.